This T cell receptor (beta chain) is drawn from a study of blood T cell repertoires in COVID-19. The data were produced by immunoSEQ multiplex PCR, yet TCRdb's version contains in-frame clones alone and is incomplete. The data hold fewer than 350,000 clones, with around nine tenths observed a single time. The CDR3 runs to 14 residues. Looked up from germline, CDR1 is SNHLY and CDR2 is FYNNEI. V shed 7 bases and J shed 3 bases, with 12 bases lying between them. The chain carries TRBV2 and TRBJ2-2, with D possibly TRBD1 on 6 matching bases. The receptor comes from a middle-aged woman who had recovered from COVID-19. The sample consisted of PBMCs or T cells enriched from blood (not recorded which). The CDR3 nucleotides read TGTGCCAGCAATAGACAGGTCGACACCGGGGAGCTGTTTTTT. Protein sequence: CASNRQVDTGELFF.